What follows are 8 T cell receptor beta chains derived from one specimen sequenced in a study of spatial heterogeneity in lung cancer. Findings and limits, study-wide: Tumors with more nonsynonymous mutations had more expanded intratumoral alpha and beta TCRs.

The antigens of these receptors remain unknown. Noted time point: sample taken at primary tumor resection. TCRdb ran MiXCR on the 5' RACE reads and lists one entry per CDR3 protein. The sample carries roughly 1,400 distinct CDR3 sequences, about 21% recorded once. The sample consisted of lung tumor tissue, taken at surgery. These TCRs come from a male donor with early-stage non-small cell lung cancer.

This clonotype is categorized as medium-sized (0.01 to 0.1%). Because this beta chain is a stray read in a library intended to capture alpha chains, its abundance should not be given much weight. This chain connects TRBV2 to TRBJ2-7, with D maybe TRBD2 (5 bases). This CDR3 contains 14 residues. The germline V gene encodes CDR1 SNHLY and CDR2 FYNNEI. The V gene lost 7 bases and the J gene lost 3 bases, with 16 bases spanning the gap. CDR3 in DNA: TGTGCCAGCAAATGGGATGAGGGAATCTACGAGCAGTACTTC. This translates into CASKWDEGIYEQYF.

About this clonotype itself: The library was prepared for alpha chains; this beta chain is a stray read, so its frequency means little. The J gene is TRBJ2-7, the V gene TRBV21-1; TRBD1 is taken as the D call from the table, unchecked against the DNA. TRBV21-1 is a recognized pseudogene. The CDR3 is 15 amino acids. Here the CDR3 DNA reads TGTGCCAGCAGGGACAGGCTGGGGAGCTCCTACGAGCAGTACTTC. Translation: CASRDRLGSSYEQYF.

By its share, this clonotype is large (0.1 to 1%). This beta chain appears as a stray read in a library generated for alpha chains; its size is not informative. This sequence joins TRBV20-1 and TRBJ2-7; weak D call: TRBD1 (6 bases). From germline, CDR1 is DFQATT and CDR2 SNEGSKA (reference sequence). V lost 0 bases and J lost 5, with 11 bases in between. The CDR3 extends over 13 amino acids. In DNA, the CDR3 is TGCAGTGCTAGAGACCCAGGGGAAGACGAGCAGTACTTC. As protein: CSARDPGEDEQYF.

Worth noting for this clonotype: This beta chain is a stray read from a library made for alpha chains; its abundance is not meaningful. The chain carries TRBV7-2 and TRBJ2-3, with no clear D. This CDR3 region has 12 residues. V gave up 2 bases and J gave up 2 bases, with 2 bases separating them. CDR1 and CDR2 from the germline V gene are SGHTA and FQGNSA. The CDR3 loop is CASSLFTDTQYF. The CDR3 DNA is TGTGCCAGCAGCTTATTCACAGATACGCAGTATTTT. The entire variable domain, with the rest obtained from reference TRBV7-2 and TRBJ2-3, is as follows: GAGVSQSPSNKVTEKGKDVELRCDPISGHTALYWYRQSLGQGLEFLIYFQGNSAPDKSGLPSDRFSAERTGGSVSTLTIQRTQQEDSAVYLCASSLFTDTQYFGPGTRLTVL.

This clonotype has only a few counts. Since it is a stray read in a library aimed at alpha chains, this beta chain has a size that is not meaningful. The V call is TRBV11-2, the J call TRBJ2-1; 9 bases line up with TRBD2. With V trimmed by 0 bases and J by 12 bases, 6 bases remained unmatched. The CDR3 length is 14 residues. Germline V CDR1 and CDR2: SGHAT, FQNNGV. CDR3 residues: CASSLDPGTSRQFF. CDR3 nucleotides: TGTGCCAGCAGCTTAGACCCCGGGACTAGCAGGCAGTTCTTC.

This clonotype appeared a few times. Because the library targeted alpha chains, this beta chain is an off-target read whose size means little. V usage is TRBV20-1 and J usage is TRBJ2-7; 8 bases align to TRBD2. V dropped 6 bases and J dropped 0; count of bases not matched to a gene: 7. CDR3 length equals 14 residues. Per the germline V gene, CDR1 is DFQATT and CDR2 is SNEGSKA (reference sequence). Here the CDR3 reads CSAPTSGSSYEQYF. The CDR3 region has the DNA TGCAGTGCACCCACTAGCGGTAGCTCCTACGAGCAGTACTTC.

About this clonotype itself: This beta chain is a stray sequence in a library constructed for alpha chains; its clone size is not meaningful. The chain combines TRBV11-2 with TRBJ2-1; possibly TRBD2 for D (6 bases). The CDR3 runs to 14 residues. V shed 1 base and J shed 6 bases, with 10 bases lying between them. Germline assignment: CDR1 SGHAT and CDR2 FQNNGV. CDR3 sequence: CASSLGLASNEQFF. The CDR3 bases are TGTGCCAGCAGCTTAGGGCTAGCGTCCAATGAGCAGTTCTTC. Full variable domain (rest looked up from reference TRBV11-2 and TRBJ2-1): EAGVAQSPRYKIIEKRQSVAFWCNPISGHATLYWYQQILGQGPKLLIQFQNNGVVDDSQLPKDRFSAERLKGVDSTLKIQPAKLEDSAVYLCASSLGLASNEQFFGPGTRLTVL.

The table lists this clonotype with a few counts. Being off target in a library aimed at alpha chains, this beta chain has a size of little meaning. This sequence joins TRBV6-6 and TRBJ1-4; no clear D gene. The CDR3 runs 14 residues. The germline V and J ends were trimmed by 0 bases and 4 bases, with 6 bases remaining between them. Germline CDR1 and CDR2: MNHNY and SVGAGI (reference sequence). This CDR3 reads CASSYSSRNEKLFF. DNA of the CDR3: TGTGCCAGCAGTTACTCATCCCGTAATGAAAAACTGTTTTTT.